This T cell receptor (beta chain) appears in the sequencing data of a study of CD8+ T cells in alopecia areata. The study's findings and limits: Normal-skin resident alphabeta T cells also appear among scalp sample sequences.

V was clipped by 6 bases and J by 2 bases; unmatched bases: 11. This CDR3 has 15 residues. The germline CDR1 and CDR2 sequences are SQVTM and ANQGSEA. Regarding treatment: oral pan-JAK inhibitor, 5-10 mg twice daily. Collected material from alopecia areata patients comprised lesional scalp punch biopsies and peripheral blood. Reverse transcription of extracted RNA yielded cDNA, which provided the sequencing template. Profiled with immunoSEQ multiplex PCR; TCRdb holds only in-frame clones, not every one. The sample lists about 19,000 clones, around three fifths seen once, with under 8.5% in the top ten. This clone has only a few counts. Its antigen is still unknown.

V gene TRBV29-1 combines with J gene TRBJ2-5; TRBD2 matches at 8 bases. The sequencing here drew on skin, taken at week 4, from a patient treated with tofacitinib. The receptor's source is a human donor with alopecia areata. The CDR3 nucleotides read TGCAGCGTCCGCGGGGGGCCAACCTCGCAAGAGACCCAGTACTTC. It is translated as CSVRGGPTSQETQYF.